This TCR beta chain was profiled in a study of blood T cell repertoires in COVID-19 (dated by TCRdb to the early 2020s). Context from the whole study: The collaborator samples originated in the United States, Italy and Spain and spanned the acute and convalescent phases of COVID-19. The material from the prospective study consisted of cDNA or gDNA derived from T cells, B-cell-depleted T cells, or PBMCs. Deeply sampled blood TCRbeta repertoires from subjects exposed to, actively infected with, or recovered from COVID-19 were included in the dataset. The repertoires were released in a freely available public database intended as a resource for research on the immune response to SARS-CoV-2. The samples were drawn from two sources: the first 160 participants of the ongoing ImmuneRACE study, and 950 to 1,500 subjects contributed by 6 global collaborators. Nearly every sample came with metadata listing a de-identified subject ID, COVID-19 status, age in years and sex. Where available, HLA class I and class II types were obtained from metadata supplied by the sample provider rather than from assay-based typing. General findings and caveats noted by the study authors: How much clinical and demographic metadata was included differed by source and by participant, and the metadata was provided uncurated.

The immunoSEQ Assay, a bias-controlled multiplex PCR, was used to amplify TCRbeta CDR3 regions from genomic DNA. Concerning the study's data processing: The number of nucleated cells in each sample was estimated from the amplification of reference gene primers within the assay. To quantify the absolute abundance of each unique TCRbeta CDR3 rearrangement, sequence reads were collapsed and filtered. For each sample, productive Simpson clonality was calculated by taking the square root of Simpson's diversity index across productive rearrangements. In its TCRdb copy, this immuneACCESS table keeps in-frame sequences only and misses some clones. Where compared with another copy, unresolved V genes explain less than half of these, and the others have no known cause. Clone size and V and J calls were adopted from that table, with D and trimming inferred from the DNA. For this sample the table gives approximately 180,000 clones, of which approximately 87% were detected only once. Of the sample, 2.5% is held by the ten largest clones.

V lost 1 base and J lost 0 bases; the stretch between them is 7 bases long. The CDR3 measures 15 amino acids from cysteine to phenylalanine. The retained sequence is limited to the CDR3, 45 bases, with the frame set at the first base. Looking up the germline V gene yields CDR1 SGHDN and CDR2 FVKESK. Each collaborating institution followed its own protocols to collect whole blood in K2EDTA tubes. For TCRbeta analysis, collaborator samples were shipped as frozen whole blood, as isolated PBMCs, or as DNA extracted from either sample type. To note about this clone: No antigen is known for it. There are no base qualities to consult, and no much larger clone falls within one base.

The sample consisted of peripheral blood. Recombination connected TRBV14 to TRBJ1-3; the D gene is unclear. The source of this sequence is a man aged 35 to 55 with active or convalescent COVID-19. The CDR3 is CASSQVPLSGNTIYF. The nucleotide sequence is given as TGTGCCAGCAGCCAAGTTCCTCTCTCTGGAAACACCATATATTTT.